This T cell receptor (beta chain) is drawn from a study of cytomegalovirus exposure and HLA in healthy donors. It was with 60 Vbeta and 13 Jbeta primers that the PCR ran. Measured with immunoSEQ multiplex PCR; TCRdb has only the in-frame clones, and not every one. The sample contains around 200,000 clones, over 75% of which appear only once. For this clone: Antigen: not known.

Findings and limits, study-wide: A classifier reportedly called cytomegalovirus status with high sensitivity and specificity. With further analysis later on, most CMV-associated TCR beta chains appeared HLA-restricted. Available immune exposure information covered CMV serostatus only. Among the most significant clusters, several appeared linked to common viral pathogens in a later analysis.

Sequencing used PBMCs. The receptor was derived from a man in his forties or fifties in good health and CMV-seronegative.

DNA of the CDR3: TGCGCCAGCAGCCGGGGGACTAGCGGGGGGGCCGTCACAGATACGCAGTATTTT. This translates into CASSRGTSGGAVTDTQYF. V usage is TRBV5-1 and J usage is TRBJ2-3; 16 bases fit TRBD2. With V trimmed by 4 bases and J by 2 bases, 7 bases remained unmatched. From germline, CDR1 is SGHRS and CDR2 YFSETQ. CDR3 length: 18 residues.